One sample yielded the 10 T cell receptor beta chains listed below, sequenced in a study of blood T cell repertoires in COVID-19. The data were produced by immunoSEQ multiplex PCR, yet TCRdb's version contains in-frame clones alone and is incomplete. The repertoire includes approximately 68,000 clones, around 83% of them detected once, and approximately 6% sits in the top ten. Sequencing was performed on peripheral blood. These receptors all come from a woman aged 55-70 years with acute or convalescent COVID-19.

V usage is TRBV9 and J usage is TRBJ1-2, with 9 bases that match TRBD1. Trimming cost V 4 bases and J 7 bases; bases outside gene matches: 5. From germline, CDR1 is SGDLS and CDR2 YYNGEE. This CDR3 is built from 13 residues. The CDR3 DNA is TGTGCCAGCAGCTCGACAGGGGGATTTGGCTACACCTTC. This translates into CASSSTGGFGYTF.

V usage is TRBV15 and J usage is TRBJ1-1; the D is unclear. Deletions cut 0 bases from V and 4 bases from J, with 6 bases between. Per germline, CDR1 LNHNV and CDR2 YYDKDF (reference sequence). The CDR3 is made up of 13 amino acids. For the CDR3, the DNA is TGTGCCACCAGCAGAGATCCGGGCACTGAAGCTTTCTTT. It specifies CATSRDPGTEAFF.

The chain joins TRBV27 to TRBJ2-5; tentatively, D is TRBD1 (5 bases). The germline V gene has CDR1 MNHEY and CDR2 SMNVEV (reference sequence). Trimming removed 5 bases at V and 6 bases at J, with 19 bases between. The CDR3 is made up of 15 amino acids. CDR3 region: CASSNIGAGTQTQYF. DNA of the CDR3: TGTGCCAGCAGTAACATAGGGGCCGGAACCCAGACCCAGTACTTC.

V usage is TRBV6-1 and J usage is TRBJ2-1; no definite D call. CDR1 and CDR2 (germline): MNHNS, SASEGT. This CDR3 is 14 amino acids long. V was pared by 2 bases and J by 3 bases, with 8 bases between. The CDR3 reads CASSESVVYNEQFF. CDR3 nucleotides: TGTGCCAGCAGTGAATCAGTCGTCTACAATGAGCAGTTCTTC.

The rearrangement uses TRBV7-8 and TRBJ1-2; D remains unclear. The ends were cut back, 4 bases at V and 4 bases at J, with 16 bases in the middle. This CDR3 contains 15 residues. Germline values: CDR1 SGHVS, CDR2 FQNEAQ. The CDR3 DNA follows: TGTGCCAGCAGCTCCCTCGGGGAAACTGGCTATGGCTACACCTTC. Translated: CASSSLGETGYGYTF.

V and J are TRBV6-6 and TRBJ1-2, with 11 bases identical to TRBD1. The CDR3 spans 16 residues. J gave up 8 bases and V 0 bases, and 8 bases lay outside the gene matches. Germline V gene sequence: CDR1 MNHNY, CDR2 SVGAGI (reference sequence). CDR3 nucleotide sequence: TGTGCCAGCAGTTACTCGTGGACAGGGGGCACAGGGGGCTACACCTTC. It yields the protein CASSYSWTGGTGGYTF.

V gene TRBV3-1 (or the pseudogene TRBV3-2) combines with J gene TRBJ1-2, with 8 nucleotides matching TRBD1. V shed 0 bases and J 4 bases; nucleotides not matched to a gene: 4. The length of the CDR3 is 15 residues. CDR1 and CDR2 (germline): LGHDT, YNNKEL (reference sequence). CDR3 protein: CASSQEVRGLYGYTF. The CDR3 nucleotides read TGTGCCAGCAGCCAAGAAGTCAGGGGGCTCTATGGCTACACCTTC.

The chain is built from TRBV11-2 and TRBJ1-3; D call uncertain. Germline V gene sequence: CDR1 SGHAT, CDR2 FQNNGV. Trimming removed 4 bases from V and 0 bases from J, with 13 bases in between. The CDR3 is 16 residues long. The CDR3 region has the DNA TGTGCCAGCAGCTCCCCGACTCCCTCCTCTGGAAACACCATATATTTT. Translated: CASSSPTPSSGNTIYF.

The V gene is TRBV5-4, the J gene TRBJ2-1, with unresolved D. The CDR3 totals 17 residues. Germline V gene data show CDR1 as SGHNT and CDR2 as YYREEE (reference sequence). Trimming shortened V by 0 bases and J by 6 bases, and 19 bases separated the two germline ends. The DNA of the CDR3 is TGTGCCAGCAGCTTGGGAGTTGGGCTCGCCTCGGTCAATGAGCAGTTCTTC. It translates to CASSLGVGLASVNEQFF.

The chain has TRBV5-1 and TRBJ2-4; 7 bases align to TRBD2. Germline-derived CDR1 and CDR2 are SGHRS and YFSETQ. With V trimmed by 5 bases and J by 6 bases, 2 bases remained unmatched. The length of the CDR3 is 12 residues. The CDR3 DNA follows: TGCGCCAGCAGTACGGGGGGAAACATTCAGTACTTC. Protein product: CASSTGGNIQYF.